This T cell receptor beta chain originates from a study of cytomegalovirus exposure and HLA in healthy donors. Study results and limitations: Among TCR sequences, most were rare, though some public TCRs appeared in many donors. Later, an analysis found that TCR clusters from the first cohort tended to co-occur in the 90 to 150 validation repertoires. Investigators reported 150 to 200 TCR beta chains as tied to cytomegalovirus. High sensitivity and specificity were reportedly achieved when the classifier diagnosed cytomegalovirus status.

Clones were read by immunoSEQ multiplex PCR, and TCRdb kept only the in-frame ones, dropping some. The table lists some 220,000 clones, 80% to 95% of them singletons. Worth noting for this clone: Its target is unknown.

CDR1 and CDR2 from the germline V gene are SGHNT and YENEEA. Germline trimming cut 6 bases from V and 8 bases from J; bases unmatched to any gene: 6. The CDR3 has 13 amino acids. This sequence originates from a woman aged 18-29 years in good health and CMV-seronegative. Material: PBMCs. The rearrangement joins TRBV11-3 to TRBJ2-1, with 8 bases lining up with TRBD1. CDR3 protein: CASRGRQGHEQFF. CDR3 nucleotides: TGTGCCAGCAGGGGACGACAGGGGCATGAGCAGTTCTTC. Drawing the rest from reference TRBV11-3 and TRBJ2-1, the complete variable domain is EAGVVQSPRYKIIEKKQPVAFWCNPISGHNTLYWYLQNLGQGPELLIRYENEEAVDDSQLPKDRFSAERLKGVDSTLKIQPAELGDSAVYLCASRGRQGHEQFFGPGTRLTVL.